This TCR beta chain appears in the sequencing data of a study of cytomegalovirus exposure and HLA in healthy donors. Study observations and caveats: It was confirmed in vitro that a few of the CMV-associated chains were specific for CMV antigens. Some V segments, TRBV6-2 and TRBV6-3 among them, were indistinguishable and were therefore excluded. Cytomegalovirus status was reportedly diagnosed by the classifier with high sensitivity and specificity. TCR beta chains associated with HLA were, in a later analysis, more clonally expanded than equally common others.

V gave up 6 bases and J gave up 6 bases, with 15 bases separating them. Germline V lookup: CDR1 SEHNR, CDR2 FQNEAQ (reference sequence). This CDR3 contains 14 residues. Both 60 Vbeta primers and 13 Jbeta primers went into the PCR. Some clones are missing from TCRdb's copy, which holds only in-frame ones; the method was immunoSEQ multiplex PCR. The data show around 20,000 clones, about 84% seen once. Of note for this clone: Its antigen is as yet unknown.

This clonotype was sampled from a human donor in good health. The sequenced material came from PBMCs. The chain joins TRBV7-9 to TRBJ2-1, with D hard to call. CDR3 region: CASSPLSLINEQFF. Written as DNA, the CDR3 is TGTGCCAGCAGTCCGCTATCTCTCATCAATGAGCAGTTCTTC. Based on the CDR3 plus reference TRBV7-9 and TRBJ2-1, the full variable domain is DTGVSQNPRHKITKRGQNVTFRCDPISEHNRLYWYRQTLGQGPEFLTYFQNEAQLEKSRLLSDRFSAERPKGSFSTLEIQRTEQGDSAMYLCASSPLSLINEQFFGPGTRLTVL.